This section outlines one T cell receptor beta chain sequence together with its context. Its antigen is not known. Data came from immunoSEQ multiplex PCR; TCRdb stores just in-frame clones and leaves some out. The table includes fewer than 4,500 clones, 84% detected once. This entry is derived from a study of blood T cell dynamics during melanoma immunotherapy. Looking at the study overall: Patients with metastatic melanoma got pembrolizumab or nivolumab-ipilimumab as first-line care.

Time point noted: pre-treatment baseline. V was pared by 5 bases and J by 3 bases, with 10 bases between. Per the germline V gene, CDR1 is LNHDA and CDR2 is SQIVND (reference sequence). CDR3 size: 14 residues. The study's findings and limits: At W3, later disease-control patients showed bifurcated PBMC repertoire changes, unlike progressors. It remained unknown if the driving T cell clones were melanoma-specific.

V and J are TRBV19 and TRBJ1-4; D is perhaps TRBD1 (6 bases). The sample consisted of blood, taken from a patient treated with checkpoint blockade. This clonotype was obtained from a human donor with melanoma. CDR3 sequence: CASSPGQSNEKLFF. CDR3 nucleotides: TGTGCCAGTAGTCCCGGACAGTCTAATGAAAAACTGTTTTTT.